This TCR beta chain was sequenced during a study of identical twins. Study results and limitations: Fewer insertions characterized abundant cord blood beta clonotypes, whereas memory repertoires showed none.

This clonotype has just a few counts. Its target is not known. V lost 5 bases, J lost 5 bases, and 17 bases stayed unmatched. The CDR3 is 17 residues long. Germline lookup yields CDR1 SEHNR and CDR2 FQNEAQ (reference sequence). Using its own MiXCR run on the 5' RACE reads, TCRdb lists one record per CDR3 protein. Here the sample spans about 190,000 distinct CDR3 sequences, less than 20% being singletons. These data were likewise used in another study, on T cells expressing NK-cell markers.

The sequencing input was CD8+ T cells sorted from blood. The origin of this receptor is a woman under 30 in good health. The chain uses TRBV7-9 and TRBJ2-7; 8 bases line up with TRBD1. CDR3 region: CASSPQGADIRIHEQYF. In DNA, the CDR3 is TGTGCCAGCAGCCCCCAGGGGGCGGATATTAGAATCCACGAGCAGTACTTC.